One and the same sample provided the 15 T cell receptor beta chains below, sequenced in a study of CD8 T cells in Susac syndrome. The authors reverse transcribed roughly 0.5 to 1 ug RNA with random hexamers. One entry per CDR3 protein results from TCRdb running MiXCR on the immunoSEQ multiplex PCR reads. The sample lists 150,000 to 200,000 distinct CDR3 sequences, roughly 95% seen once, with 0.1% to 0.15% in the top ten. The sample taken for sequencing was CD4+ T cells from PBMCs. Receptors were obtained from a human donor with Susac syndrome.

The genes are TRBV21-1 and TRBJ2-7. TRBV21-1 is marked as a pseudogene. The CDR3 is 13 amino acids. In DNA form, the CDR3 reads TGTGCCCGACCCCAAGGTTACGGATACGAGCAGTACGTC. Its translation is CARPQGYGYEQYV.

The V and J genes are TRBV2 and TRBJ2-2; D tentatively fits TRBD1 or TRBD2 (5 bases each). Deletions cut 6 bases from V and 0 bases from J, with 5 bases between. The CDR3 spans 13 residues. In germline, CDR1 is SNHLY, CDR2 FYNNEI. CDR3 in amino acids: CASRGANTGELFF. The CDR3 DNA reads as TGTGCCAGCAGGGGGGCGAACACCGGGGAGCTGTTTTTT.

This chain connects TRBV18 to TRBJ2-3; either TRBD1 or TRBD2 may fit D (5 bases each). The CDR3 contains 15 residues. The germline gives CDR1 KGHSH, CDR2 LQKENI. V lost 0 bases and J 0 bases, leaving 7 bases between the germline ends. CDR3: CASSPPGASTDTQYF. In DNA, the CDR3 is TGTGCCAGCTCACCACCCGGGGCTAGCACAGATACGCAGTATTTT.

The chain carries TRBV7-9 and TRBJ2-1; D remains ambiguous. This CDR3 is 14 amino acids long. Between the trimmed V and J ends, which lost 1 base and 5 bases, there was a span of 9 bases. Germline CDR1 and CDR2: SEHNR and FQNEAQ (reference sequence). Here the CDR3 DNA reads TGTGCCAGCAGCTTAGGGGGTTTCCACAATGAGCAGTTCTTC. The encoded protein is CASSLGGFHNEQFF. Full variable domain (outside the CDR3, taken from reference TRBV7-9 and TRBJ2-1): DTGVSQNPRHKITKRGQNVTFRCDPISEHNRLYWYRQTLGQGPEFLTYFQNEAQLEKSRLLSDRFSAERPKGSFSTLEIQRTEQGDSAMYLCASSLGGFHNEQFFGPGTRLTVL.

The CDR3 DNA follows: TGCAGTGCTAGATGGACAGGCCCCTCGTCGGGCGAGCAGTACTTC. Translated: CSARWTGPSSGEQYF. This chain joins TRBV20-1 and TRBJ2-7; 7 nucleotides align to TRBD1. V lost 2 bases to trimming and J lost 6 bases; unmatched junction nucleotides: 13. The V gene's germline CDR1 is DFQATT and CDR2 SNEGSKA (reference sequence). The CDR3 is 15 residues long.

The CDR3 bases are TGCAGCCCCGCATCCGTGACAGGGTATTACTACGAGCGGTACGTC. It encodes CSPASVTGYYYERYV. V usage is TRBV29-1 and J usage is TRBJ2-7, with 7 bases fitting TRBD1. The CDR3 covers 15 residues. Germline-derived CDR1 and CDR2 are SQVTM and ANQGSEA.

The V call is TRBV19, the J call TRBJ2-5; D gene uncertain. Looked up from germline, CDR1 is LNHDA and CDR2 is SQIVND (reference sequence). This CDR3 region has 15 residues. V lost 3 bases and J lost 1, with 12 bases in between. In DNA, the CDR3 is TGTGCCAGTAGTATTGGTGGCAGACCCCAAGAGACCCAGTACTTC. It encodes CASSIGGRPQETQYF.

The V call is TRBV5-1, the J call TRBJ1-5; possible D gene TRBD1, 5 bases. The CDR3 length is 15 residues. Between the trimmed V and J ends, which lost 2 bases and 1 base, there was a span of 10 bases. Germline CDR1 reads SGHRS; CDR2 reads YFSETQ. The CDR3 loop is CASSFSGASNQPQHF. In DNA form, the CDR3 reads TGCGCCAGCAGCTTCTCCGGGGCGAGCAATCAGCCCCAGCATTTT.

The chain carries TRBV6-2 or TRBV6-3 and TRBJ2-7; D remains ambiguous. Trimming took 6 bases from V and 3 from J, leaving 12 bases between them. CDR3 length equals 13 residues. The germline V gene has CDR1 MNHEY and CDR2 SVGEGT. The chain's CDR3 is CASSPYGLYEQYF. CDR3 coding DNA: TGTGCCAGCAGCCCCTACGGTCTCTACGAGCAGTACTTC.

The chain is built from TRBV7-3 and TRBJ1-1, with a tentative D call TRBD1 (6 bases). The CDR3 length is 14 residues. With 3 bases removed from V and 4 bases from J, the gap between germline ends came to 12 bases. The germline CDR1 and CDR2 sequences are SGHTA and FQGTGA. CDR3 coding DNA: TGTGCCAGCAGCTTCTCAGGGGCCAGCACTGAAGCTTTCTTT. Its protein is CASSFSGASTEAFF. Together with reference TRBV7-3 and TRBJ1-1, the CDR3 gives the full variable domain: GAGVSQTPSNKVTEKGKYVELRCDPISGHTALYWYRQSLGQGPEFLIYFQGTGAADDSGLPNDRFFAVRPEGSVSTLKIQRTERGDSAVYLCASSFSGASTEAFFGQGTRLTVV.

The table lists this clonotype with a count of one. The chain recombines TRBV6-5 with TRBJ1-3; unclear D gene. This CDR3 spans 16 amino acids. V was shortened by 2 bases and J by 0 bases, with 11 bases between the two germline ends. The germline V gene encodes CDR1 MNHEY and CDR2 SVGAGI. CDR3 protein: CASSYGGSYSGNTIYF. The CDR3 DNA follows: TGTGCCAGCAGTTACGGCGGGTCATACTCTGGAAACACCATATATTTT.

The chain combines TRBV5-1 with TRBJ2-5; perhaps TRBD1 as D (7 bases). The ends were cut back, 3 bases at V and 5 bases at J, with 14 bases in the middle. Germline loops: CDR1 SGHRS, CDR2 YFSETQ. The CDR3 spans 14 residues. This CDR3 reads CASSYQGGMETQYF. CDR3 in DNA: TGCGCCAGCAGCTACCAGGGGGGCATGGAGACCCAGTACTTC.

CDR3 sequence (DNA): TGCGCCAGCAGCCAGAGACAGGGGAATGAGCAGTTCTTC. This sequence encodes CASSQRQGNEQFF. The rearrangement links TRBV4-3 to TRBJ2-1; the match to TRBD1 covers 8 bases. This CDR3 comprises 13 residues. J was trimmed by 7 bases and V by 3 bases; bases with no gene match: 2. CDR1 is LGHNA and CDR2 is YSLEER in the germline V gene.

The chain is built from TRBV20-1 and TRBJ2-7; 10 bases align to TRBD2. CDR3 length equals 16 residues. The germline gives CDR1 DFQATT, CDR2 SNEGSKA (reference sequence). Unmatched junction bases numbered 12, after V lost 3 bases and J lost 4 bases. The CDR3 is CSASWSGRASFYEQYF. Here the CDR3 DNA reads TGCAGTGCTAGTTGGAGCGGGAGGGCTTCATTTTACGAGCAGTACTTC.

The rearrangement links TRBV28 to TRBJ2-2; perhaps TRBD2 as D (6 bases). The V and J ends lost 6 bases and 4 bases respectively, with 21 bases between them. This CDR3 is 17 amino acids long. Germline V gene sequence: CDR1 MDHEN, CDR2 SYDVKM. CDR3 DNA: TGTGCCAGCAGGGTGGAGGGAATTTGGGTCGGCACCGGGGAGCTGTTTTTT. This sequence encodes CASRVEGIWVGTGELFF.